This T cell receptor (beta chain) is from a study of cytomegalovirus exposure and HLA in healthy donors. Whole-study findings and limits: Data from an earlier analysis indicated that most TCR beta V segments were productive either about 90% or about 30% of the time. According to a later analysis, donors in an Asian-associated ancestry cluster reportedly had fewer N-insertions than the roughly 670-donor mean. Among the most significant clusters, several appeared linked to common viral pathogens in a later analysis.

The PCR contained 60 Vbeta and 13 Jbeta primers. The repertoire was sequenced with immunoSEQ multiplex PCR; TCRdb's copy has only in-frame clones and lacks some. The repertoire holds about 76,000 clones, about three quarters seen once, with around 10% in the top ten. Remarks on this clone: The antigen is not known.

J lost 5 bases, V lost 5 bases, and 13 bases had no gene match. The germline gives CDR1 MNHEY, CDR2 SMNVEV (reference sequence). The CDR3 covers 16 residues. The TCR originated in a woman between 35 and 50 years old in good health and CMV-seropositive. Sequenced input: PBMCs. The chain combines TRBV27 with TRBJ2-5, with 8 bases lining up with TRBD1. The CDR3 nucleotides are TGTGCCAGCAGTCAAGCAGGGGGCGAGGTGCCGGAGACCCAGTACTTC. Amino acid sequence: CASSQAGGEVPETQYF.